Each of the 5 T cell receptor beta chains below was sequenced from the same sample in a study of CD8 T cells in Susac syndrome. Reverse transcription of about 0.45 to 1 ug RNA was performed with random hexamers. TCRdb recomputed calls from the immunoSEQ multiplex PCR reads with MiXCR, one row per CDR3 protein. In the table there are about 180,000 distinct CDR3 sequences, around 95% of which are singletons. The sequenced sample consisted of CD4+ T cells from PBMCs. These receptors were collected from a human donor with multiple sclerosis.

This sequence joins TRBV7-9 and TRBJ2-4; D is possibly TRBD1 (7 bases). V lost 6 bases, J lost 3 bases, and 18 bases lay in between. Germline values: CDR1 SEHNR, CDR2 FQNEAQ (reference sequence). The CDR3 extends over 16 amino acids. The CDR3 DNA reads TGTGCCAGCAGTATGGGACAGTGGGACTTCAAAAACATTCAGTACTTC. It translates to CASSMGQWDFKNIQYF.

This clonotype was picked up one time. V gene TRBV9 combines with J gene TRBJ2-3; D may correspond to TRBD1 or TRBD2 (5 bases each). Germline CDR1 reads SGDLS; CDR2 reads YYNGEE. V lost 4 bases, J lost 1 base, and 13 bases lay in between. This CDR3 contains 15 residues. The CDR3 DNA reads as TGTGCCAGCAGCCCGGGTCAGGGAGGCACAGATACGCAGTATTTT. Translating gives CASSPGQGGTDTQYF.

The chain combines TRBV6-5 with TRBJ2-7; TRBD1 or TRBD2 may be the D gene (5 bases each). This CDR3 is 14 amino acids long. Germline CDR1 is MNHEY and CDR2 is SVGAGI. Trimming shortened V by 6 bases and J by 3 bases, and 15 bases separated the two germline ends. Here the CDR3 reads CASSRLGRSYEQYF. In DNA, the CDR3 is TGTGCCAGCAGCCGCCTGGGACGCAGCTACGAGCAGTACTTC.

The sample holds a few counts of this clonotype. The CDR3 is CASGRGDTQYF. The CDR3 DNA is TGTGCTAGCGGGCGGGGAGATACGCAGTATTTT. The chain uses TRBV12-5 and TRBJ2-3; a possible D gene is TRBD2 (6 bases). Trimming shortened V by 9 bases and J by 5 bases, and 9 bases separated the two germline ends. This CDR3 is 11 amino acids long. In germline, CDR1 is LGHNT, CDR2 FRNRAP.

The chain uses TRBV3-1 and TRBJ2-7, with D unresolved. This CDR3 is 12 amino acids long. The germline gives CDR1 LGHDT, CDR2 YNNKEL (reference sequence). V lost 1 base to trimming and J lost 3 bases, with 4 bases between them. CDR3 nucleotide sequence: TGTGCCAGCAGCCAAGCTGGCTACGAGCAGTACTTC. Its translation: CASSQAGYEQYF.